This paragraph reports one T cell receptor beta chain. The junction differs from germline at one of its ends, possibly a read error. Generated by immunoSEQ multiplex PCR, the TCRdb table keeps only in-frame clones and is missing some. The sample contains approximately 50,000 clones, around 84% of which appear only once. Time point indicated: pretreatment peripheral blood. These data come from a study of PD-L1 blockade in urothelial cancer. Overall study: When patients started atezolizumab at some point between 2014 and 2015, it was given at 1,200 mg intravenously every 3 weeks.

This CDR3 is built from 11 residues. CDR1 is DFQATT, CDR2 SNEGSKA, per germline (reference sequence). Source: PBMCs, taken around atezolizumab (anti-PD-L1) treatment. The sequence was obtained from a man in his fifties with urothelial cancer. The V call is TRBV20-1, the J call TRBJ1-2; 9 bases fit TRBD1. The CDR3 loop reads CSAIEVDRGVF. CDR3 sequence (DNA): TGCAGTGCTATCGAAGTGGACAGGGGAGTATTC.